This T cell receptor beta chain was captured in a study of Ad26.COV2.S vaccination and SARS-CoV-2 variants. About the study: Once or twice, 56 days apart, Ad26.COV2.S was delivered intramuscularly.

Regarding this clone: What it recognizes is unknown.

Study-level results: Placebo and vaccine recipients had non-spike TCR breadth that was similar.

The treatment was: around 19 received Ad26.COV2.S at low or high dose, single or two shots; 5 received placebo; per-sample allocation not given. Samples were taken on day 63 after the first vaccine or placebo injection. Boston hosted the donor, who was an adult aged 18-55 years. The data were produced by immunoSEQ multiplex PCR, yet TCRdb's version contains in-frame clones alone and is incomplete. Here the sample spans around 350,000 clones, about 88% being singletons. There are 12 residues in the CDR3. Trimming stripped 5 bases from V and 4 bases from J, with 8 bases between. Germline V CDR1 and CDR2: MDHEN, SYDVKM.

This receptor was obtained from a person between 18 and 65 years old who received the Ad26.COV2.S COVID-19 vaccine or a placebo. This chain connects TRBV28 to TRBJ1-2; maybe TRBD1 (5 bases). The input for sequencing was peripheral blood, taken in a trial of Ad26.COV2.S vaccine versus placebo. CDR3 DNA sequence: TGTGCCAGCAGTGAAGACAGCTATGGCTACACCTTC. It codes for CASSEDSYGYTF.